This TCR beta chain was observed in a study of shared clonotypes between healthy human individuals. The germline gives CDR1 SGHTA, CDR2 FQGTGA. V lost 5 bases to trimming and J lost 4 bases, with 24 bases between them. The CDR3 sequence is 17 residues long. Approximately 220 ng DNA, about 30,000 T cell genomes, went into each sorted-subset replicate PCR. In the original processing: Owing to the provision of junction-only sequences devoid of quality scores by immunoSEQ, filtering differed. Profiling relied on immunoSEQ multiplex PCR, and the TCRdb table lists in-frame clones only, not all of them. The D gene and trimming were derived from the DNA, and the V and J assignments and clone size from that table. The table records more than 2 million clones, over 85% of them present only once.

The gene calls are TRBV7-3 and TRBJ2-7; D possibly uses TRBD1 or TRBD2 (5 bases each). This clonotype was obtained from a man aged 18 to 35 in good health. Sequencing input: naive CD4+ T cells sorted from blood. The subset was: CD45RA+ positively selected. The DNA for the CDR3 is TGTGCCAGCAGCCGGCTGAGAACGGTCTCCGGGGCGTACGAGCAGTACTTC. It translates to CASSRLRTVSGAYEQYF.